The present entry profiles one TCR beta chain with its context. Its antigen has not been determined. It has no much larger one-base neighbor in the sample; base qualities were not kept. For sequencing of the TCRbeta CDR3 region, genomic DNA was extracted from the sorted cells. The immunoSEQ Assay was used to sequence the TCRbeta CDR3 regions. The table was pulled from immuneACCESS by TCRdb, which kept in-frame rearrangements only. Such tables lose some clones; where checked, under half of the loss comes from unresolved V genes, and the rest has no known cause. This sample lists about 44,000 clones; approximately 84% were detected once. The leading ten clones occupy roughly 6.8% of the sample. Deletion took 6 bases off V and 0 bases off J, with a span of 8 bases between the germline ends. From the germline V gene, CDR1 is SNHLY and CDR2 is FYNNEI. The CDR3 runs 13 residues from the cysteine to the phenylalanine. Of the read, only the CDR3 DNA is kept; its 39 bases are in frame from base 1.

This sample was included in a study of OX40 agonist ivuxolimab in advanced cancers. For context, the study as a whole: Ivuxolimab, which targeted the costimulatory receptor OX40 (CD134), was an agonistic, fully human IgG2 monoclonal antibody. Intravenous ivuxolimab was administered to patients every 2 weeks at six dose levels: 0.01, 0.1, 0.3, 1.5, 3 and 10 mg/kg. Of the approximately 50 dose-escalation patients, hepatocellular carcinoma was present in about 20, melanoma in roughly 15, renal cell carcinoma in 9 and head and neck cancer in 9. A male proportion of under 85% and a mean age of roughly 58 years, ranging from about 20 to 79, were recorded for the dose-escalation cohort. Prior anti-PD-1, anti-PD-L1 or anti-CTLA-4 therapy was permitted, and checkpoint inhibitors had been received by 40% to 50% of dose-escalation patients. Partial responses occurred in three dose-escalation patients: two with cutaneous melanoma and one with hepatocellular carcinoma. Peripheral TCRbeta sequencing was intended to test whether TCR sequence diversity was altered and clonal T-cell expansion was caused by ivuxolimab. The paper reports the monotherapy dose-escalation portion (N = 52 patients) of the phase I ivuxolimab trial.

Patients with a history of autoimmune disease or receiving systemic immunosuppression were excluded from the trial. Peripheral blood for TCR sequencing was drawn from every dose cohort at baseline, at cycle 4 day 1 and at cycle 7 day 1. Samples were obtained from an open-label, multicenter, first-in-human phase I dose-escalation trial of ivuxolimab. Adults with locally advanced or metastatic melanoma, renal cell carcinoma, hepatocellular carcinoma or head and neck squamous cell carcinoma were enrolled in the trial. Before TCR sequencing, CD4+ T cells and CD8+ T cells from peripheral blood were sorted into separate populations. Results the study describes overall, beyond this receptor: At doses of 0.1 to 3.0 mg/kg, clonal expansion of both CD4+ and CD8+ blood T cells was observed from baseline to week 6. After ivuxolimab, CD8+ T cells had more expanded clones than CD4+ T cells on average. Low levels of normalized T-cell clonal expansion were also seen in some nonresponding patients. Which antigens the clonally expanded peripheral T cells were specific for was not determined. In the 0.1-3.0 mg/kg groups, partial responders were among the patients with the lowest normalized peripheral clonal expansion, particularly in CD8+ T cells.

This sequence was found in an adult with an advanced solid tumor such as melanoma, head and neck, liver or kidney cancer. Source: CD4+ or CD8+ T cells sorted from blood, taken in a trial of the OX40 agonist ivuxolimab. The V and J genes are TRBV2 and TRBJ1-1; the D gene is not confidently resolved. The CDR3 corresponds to CASRFELNTEAFF. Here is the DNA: TGTGCCAGCAGATTTGAGTTGAACACTGAAGCTTTCTTT.